This T cell receptor beta chain was sequenced in a study of blood T cell repertoires in COVID-19. Libraries were prepared by immunoSEQ multiplex PCR; TCRdb keeps only in-frame clonotypes and omits some of them. Altogether about 140,000 clones are present, about 83% being singletons, with the ten largest covering around 9%. Germline V gives CDR1 SQVTM, CDR2 ANQGSEA. This CDR3 comprises 13 residues. The V end lost 4 bases, the J end lost 7 bases, and 14 bases lay between the germline ends. The specimen sequenced was peripheral blood. The rearrangement uses TRBV29-1 and TRBJ1-5; the D gene is possibly TRBD1 (5 bases). The sequence came from a man aged 30 to 45 with COVID-19, enrolled during active disease. The CDR3 here is CSVGDSLSQPQHF. In DNA form, the CDR3 reads TGCAGCGTTGGGGACTCTCTTTCCCAGCCCCAGCATTTT.